These 5 T cell receptor beta chains originate from one sample sequenced in a study of T cells in Graves' hyperthyroidism and ophthalmopathy. Researchers took RNA transcripts and amplified the TCR beta CDR3 regions from them. First-round RT-PCR with HTBI primers amplified the TCR CDR3 region. TCRdb reprocessed the multiplex PCR reads via MiXCR and lists one record per CDR3 protein. The sample yields 500,000 to 650,000 distinct CDR3 sequences, 17% seen once. What was sequenced was blood. All receptors derive from a woman younger than 35 with Graves' ophthalmopathy.

This clonotype turned up a few times. J is TRBJ1-1 and V is TRBV11-2; D gene uncertain. Germline-derived CDR1 and CDR2 are SGHAT and FQNNGV. The CDR3 runs 15 residues. Between the trimmed V and J ends, which lost 5 bases and 0 bases, there was a span of 13 bases. The CDR3: CASSPAGEVNTEAFF. The CDR3 DNA reads as TGTGCCAGCAGCCCCGCCGGAGAGGTGAACACTGAAGCTTTCTTT.

The V call is TRBV4-1, the J call TRBJ1-1; 7 bases map to TRBD1. The CDR3 is made up of 16 amino acids. J gave up 0 bases and V 4 bases, and 8 bases lay outside the gene matches. CDR1 and CDR2 from the germline V gene are MGHRA and YSYEKL. The CDR3 loop is CASSPTGYVMNTEAFF. The CDR3 DNA sequence: TGCGCCAGCAGCCCGACAGGGTACGTCATGAACACTGAAGCTTTCTTT.

This clonotype was seen a few times. V is TRBV2 and J is TRBJ2-3; D remains ambiguous. The CDR3 runs 13 residues. The ends were cut back, 4 bases at V and 4 bases at J, with 9 bases in the middle. Germline CDR1 SNHLY, CDR2 FYNNEI. As DNA, the CDR3 is TGTGCCAGCAGTGTGGGTGTTCCAGATACGCAGTATTTT. Its translation: CASSVGVPDTQYF.

As for this clonotype: Germline and junction disagree at one end, which may indicate a read error. The chain employs TRBV2 and TRBJ2-1; TRBD2 aligns across 8 bases. Germline V lookup: CDR1 SNHLY, CDR2 FYNNEI. CDR3 length: 18 residues. CDR3 residues: CAGSVGSAGGGIYNEQFF. Written as DNA, the CDR3 is TGTGCCGGCAGTGTGGGTAGTGCGGGAGGAGGTATCTACAATGAGCAGTTCTTC. Supplemented by reference TRBV2 and TRBJ2-1, the full variable domain reads EPEVTQTPSHQVTQMGQEVILRCVPISNHLYFYWYRQILGQKVEFLVSFYNNEISEKSEIFDDQFSVERPDGSNFTLKIRSTKLEDSAMYFCAGSVGSAGGGIYNEQFFGPGTRLTVL.

This clonotype was seen ten or more times. The V call is TRBV28, the J call TRBJ2-7; 7 nucleotides align to TRBD1. The CDR3 runs to 16 residues. CDR1 is MDHEN and CDR2 is SYDVKM in the germline V gene. With 6 bases clipped from V and 4 bases from J, the junction kept 15 bases outside the gene matches. The CDR3 loop is CASRKRQGLNVYEQYF. CDR3 DNA sequence: TGTGCCAGCAGGAAGAGACAGGGCTTGAATGTGTACGAGCAGTACTTC.